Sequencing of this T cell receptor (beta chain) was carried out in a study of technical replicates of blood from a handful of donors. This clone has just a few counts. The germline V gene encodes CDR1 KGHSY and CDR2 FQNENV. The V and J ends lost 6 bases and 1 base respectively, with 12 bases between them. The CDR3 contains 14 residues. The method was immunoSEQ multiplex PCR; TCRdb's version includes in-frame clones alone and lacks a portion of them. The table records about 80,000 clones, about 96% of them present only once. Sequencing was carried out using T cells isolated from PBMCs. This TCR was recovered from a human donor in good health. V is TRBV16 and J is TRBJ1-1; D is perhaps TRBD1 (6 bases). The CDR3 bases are TGTGCCAGCAGTCATGGACAGCAGAACACTGAAGCTTTCTTT. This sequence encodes CASSHGQQNTEAFF.